This T cell receptor beta chain was observed in a study of human T cells and chemical hapten exposure. Germline-derived CDR1 and CDR2 are ENHRY and SYGVKD. This CDR3 region has 15 residues. V was clipped by 2 bases and J by 5 bases; unmatched bases: 8. Time point meaning: patch test 1, 2 weeks after DPC sensitization. Treatment of the sample: therapeutic diphenylcyclopropenone sensitization with weekly scalp DPC. In TCRdb, the RACE reads were re-called with MiXCR into one record per CDR3 protein. The sample contains 300,000 to 400,000 distinct CDR3 sequences, around 7% of which appear only once. The rearrangement joins TRBV10-3 to TRBJ1-2; TRBD1 matches 7 bases. The specimen was whole blood, collected in connection with sensitization to the hapten diphenylcyclopropenone (DPC). This TCR was recovered from a woman between 18 and 29 years old with alopecia areata. Some clones in this sample may be carry-over from other donors' samples. Written as DNA, the CDR3 is TGTGCCATCAGTGAGCCAGGAGACAGGGTGTATGGCTACACCTTC. It encodes CAISEPGDRVYGYTF.